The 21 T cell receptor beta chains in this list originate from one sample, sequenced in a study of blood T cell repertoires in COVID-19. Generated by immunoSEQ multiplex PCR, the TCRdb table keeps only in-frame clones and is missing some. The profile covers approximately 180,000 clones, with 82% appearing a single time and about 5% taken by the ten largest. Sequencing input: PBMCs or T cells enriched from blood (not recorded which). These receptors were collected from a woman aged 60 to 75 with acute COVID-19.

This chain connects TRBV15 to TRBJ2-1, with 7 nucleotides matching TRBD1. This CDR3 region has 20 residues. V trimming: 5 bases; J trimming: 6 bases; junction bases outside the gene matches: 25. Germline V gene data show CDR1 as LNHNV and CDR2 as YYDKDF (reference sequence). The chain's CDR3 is CATSSPLRRQGKTSGNEQFF. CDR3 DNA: TGTGCCACCAGCTCCCCTCTCCGGAGACAGGGAAAAACTTCGGGCAATGAGCAGTTCTTC.

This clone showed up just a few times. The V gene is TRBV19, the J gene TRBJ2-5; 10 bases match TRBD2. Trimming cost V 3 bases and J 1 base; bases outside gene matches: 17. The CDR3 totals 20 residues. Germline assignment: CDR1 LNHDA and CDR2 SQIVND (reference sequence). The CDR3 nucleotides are TGTGCCAGTAGTATGCGGTCCCAGCCAGGAAGCGGGAGGGTCCAAGAGACCCAGTACTTC. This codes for CASSMRSQPGSGRVQETQYF.

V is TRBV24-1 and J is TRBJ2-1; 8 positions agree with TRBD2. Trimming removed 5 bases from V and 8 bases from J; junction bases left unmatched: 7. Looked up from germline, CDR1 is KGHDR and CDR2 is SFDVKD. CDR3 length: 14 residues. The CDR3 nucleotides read TGTGCCACCAGTGGGGCCGGACTAGCTGATGAGCAGTTCTTC. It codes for CATSGAGLADEQFF.

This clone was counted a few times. CDR3 nucleotides: TGTGCCGCCAGGGGTACCAGCACAGATACGCAGTATTTT. Protein sequence: CAARGTSTDTQYF. The rearrangement joins TRBV2 to TRBJ2-3, with D possibly being TRBD1 (6 bases). The V gene's germline CDR1 is SNHLY and CDR2 FYNNEI. The CDR3 spans 13 residues. The germline V and J ends were trimmed by 11 bases and 0 bases, with 12 bases remaining between them.

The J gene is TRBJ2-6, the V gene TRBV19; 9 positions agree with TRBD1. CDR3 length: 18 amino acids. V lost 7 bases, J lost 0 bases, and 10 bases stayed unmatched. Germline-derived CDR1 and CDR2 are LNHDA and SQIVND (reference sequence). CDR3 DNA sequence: TGTGCCAGTACACCGACAGGGGGGCCGGGCTCTGGGGCCAACGTCCTGACTTTC. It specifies CASTPTGGPGSGANVLTF. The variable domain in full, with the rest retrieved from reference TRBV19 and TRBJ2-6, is DGGITQSPKYLFRKEGQNVTLSCEQNLNHDAMYWYRQDPGQGLRLIYYSQIVNDFQKGDIAEGYSVSREKKESFPLTVTSAQKNPTAFYLCASTPTGGPGSGANVLTFGAGSRLTVL.

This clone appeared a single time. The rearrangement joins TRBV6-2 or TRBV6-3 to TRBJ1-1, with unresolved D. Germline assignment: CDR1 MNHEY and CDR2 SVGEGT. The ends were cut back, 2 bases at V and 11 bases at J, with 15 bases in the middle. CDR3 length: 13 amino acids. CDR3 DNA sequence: TGTGCCAGCAGTTACCGGGCAGTTCTAGCCGCTTTCTTT. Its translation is CASSYRAVLAAFF.

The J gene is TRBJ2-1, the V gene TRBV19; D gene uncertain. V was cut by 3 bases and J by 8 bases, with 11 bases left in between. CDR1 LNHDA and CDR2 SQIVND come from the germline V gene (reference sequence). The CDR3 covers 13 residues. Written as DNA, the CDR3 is TGTGCCAGTAGTATGAGTGGGCTCGATGAGCAGTTCTTC. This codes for CASSMSGLDEQFF.

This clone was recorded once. CDR3 amino acids: CASSPRRTAGEQYV. CDR3 DNA: TGTGCCAGCTCACCGCGACGGACAGCGGGAGAGCAGTACGTC. The genes are TRBV18 and TRBJ2-7; tentatively, D is TRBD2 (7 bases). The V gene lost 3 bases and the J gene lost 7 bases, with 16 bases spanning the gap. CDR1 and CDR2 (germline): KGHSH, LQKENI. The CDR3 runs 14 residues.

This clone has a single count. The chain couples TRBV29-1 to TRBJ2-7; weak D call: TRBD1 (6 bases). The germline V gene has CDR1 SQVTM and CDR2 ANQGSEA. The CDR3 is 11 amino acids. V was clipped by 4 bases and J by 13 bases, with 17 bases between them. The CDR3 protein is CSVVDRTISYF. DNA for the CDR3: TGCAGCGTTGTTGACAGGACCATATCATACTTC.

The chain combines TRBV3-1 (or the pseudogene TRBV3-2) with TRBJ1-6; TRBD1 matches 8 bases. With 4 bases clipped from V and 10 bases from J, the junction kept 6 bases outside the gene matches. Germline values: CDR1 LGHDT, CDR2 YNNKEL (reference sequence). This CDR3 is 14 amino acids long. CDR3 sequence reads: CASSLNTGGSPLHF. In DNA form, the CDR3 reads TGTGCCAGCAGCCTCAACACAGGGGGGTCACCCCTCCACTTT.

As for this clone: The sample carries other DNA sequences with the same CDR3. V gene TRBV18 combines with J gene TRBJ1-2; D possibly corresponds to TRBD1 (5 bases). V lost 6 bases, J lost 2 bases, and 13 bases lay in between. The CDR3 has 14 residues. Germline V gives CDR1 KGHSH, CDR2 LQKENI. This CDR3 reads CASSSRDGNYGYTF. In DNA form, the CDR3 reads TGTGCCAGCTCGTCCAGGGATGGGAACTATGGCTACACCTTC.

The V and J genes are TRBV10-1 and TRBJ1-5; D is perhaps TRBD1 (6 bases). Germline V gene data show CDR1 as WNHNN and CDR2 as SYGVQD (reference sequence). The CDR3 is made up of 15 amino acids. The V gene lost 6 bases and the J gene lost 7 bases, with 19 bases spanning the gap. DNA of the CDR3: TGCGCCAGCAGGGGGGGGGCCGGCAAGGGGCAGCCCCAGCATTTT. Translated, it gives CASRGGAGKGQPQHF.

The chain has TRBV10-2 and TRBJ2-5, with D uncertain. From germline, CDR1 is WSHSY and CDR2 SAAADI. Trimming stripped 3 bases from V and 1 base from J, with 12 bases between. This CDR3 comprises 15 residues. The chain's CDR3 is CASSEISEAQETQYF. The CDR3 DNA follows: TGCGCCAGCAGTGAAATAAGCGAGGCCCAAGAGACCCAGTACTTC.

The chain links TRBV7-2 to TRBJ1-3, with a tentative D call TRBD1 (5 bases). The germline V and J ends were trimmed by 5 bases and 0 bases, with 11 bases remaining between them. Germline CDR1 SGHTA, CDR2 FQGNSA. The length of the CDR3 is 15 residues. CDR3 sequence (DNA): TGTGCCAGCAGCCTACAGGTTCCCTCTGGAAACACCATATATTTT. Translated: CASSLQVPSGNTIYF.

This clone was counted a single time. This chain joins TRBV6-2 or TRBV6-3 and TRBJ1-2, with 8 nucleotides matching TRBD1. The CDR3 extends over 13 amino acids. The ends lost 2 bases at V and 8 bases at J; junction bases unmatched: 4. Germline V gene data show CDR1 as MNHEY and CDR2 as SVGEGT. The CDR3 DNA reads TGTGCCAGCAGTTACCAGGGGGCGTACGGCTACACCTTC. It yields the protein CASSYQGAYGYTF.

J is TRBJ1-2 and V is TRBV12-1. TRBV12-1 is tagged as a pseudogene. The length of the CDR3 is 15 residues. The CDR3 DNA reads TGTGCCAGCAGCTTTGCCGAGGGCAGACACTATGGCTACACCTTC. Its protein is CASSFAEGRHYGYTF.

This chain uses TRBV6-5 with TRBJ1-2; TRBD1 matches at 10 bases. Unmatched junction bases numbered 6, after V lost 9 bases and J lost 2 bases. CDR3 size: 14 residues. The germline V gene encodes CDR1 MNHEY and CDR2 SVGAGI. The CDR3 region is CASILDRGNYGYTF. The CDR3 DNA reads TGTGCCAGTATTCTGGACAGGGGGAACTATGGCTACACCTTC.

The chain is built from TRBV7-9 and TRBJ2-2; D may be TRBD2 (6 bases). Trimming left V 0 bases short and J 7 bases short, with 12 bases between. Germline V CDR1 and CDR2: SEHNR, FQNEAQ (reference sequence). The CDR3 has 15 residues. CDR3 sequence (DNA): TGTGCCAGCAGCTTAGCGGGAGGTTTCGGCGGGGAGCTGTTTTTT. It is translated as CASSLAGGFGGELFF.

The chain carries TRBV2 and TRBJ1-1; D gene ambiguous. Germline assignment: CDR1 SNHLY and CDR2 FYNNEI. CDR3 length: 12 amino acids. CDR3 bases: TGTGCGGAAGGTAACCAGGCCACTGAAGCTTTCTTT. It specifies CAEGNQATEAFF.

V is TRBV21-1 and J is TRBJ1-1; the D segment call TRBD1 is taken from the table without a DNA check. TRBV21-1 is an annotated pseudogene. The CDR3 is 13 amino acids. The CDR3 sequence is CASTPGGNTEAFF. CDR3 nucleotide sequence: TGTGCCAGCACCCCAGGGGGAAACACTGAAGCTTTCTTT.

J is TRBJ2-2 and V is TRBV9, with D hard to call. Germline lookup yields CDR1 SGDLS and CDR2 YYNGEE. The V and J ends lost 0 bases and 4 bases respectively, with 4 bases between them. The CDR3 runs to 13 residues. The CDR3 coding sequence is TGTGCCAGCAGCGTAGTCGGCACCGGGGAGCTGTTTTTT. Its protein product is CASSVVGTGELFF.